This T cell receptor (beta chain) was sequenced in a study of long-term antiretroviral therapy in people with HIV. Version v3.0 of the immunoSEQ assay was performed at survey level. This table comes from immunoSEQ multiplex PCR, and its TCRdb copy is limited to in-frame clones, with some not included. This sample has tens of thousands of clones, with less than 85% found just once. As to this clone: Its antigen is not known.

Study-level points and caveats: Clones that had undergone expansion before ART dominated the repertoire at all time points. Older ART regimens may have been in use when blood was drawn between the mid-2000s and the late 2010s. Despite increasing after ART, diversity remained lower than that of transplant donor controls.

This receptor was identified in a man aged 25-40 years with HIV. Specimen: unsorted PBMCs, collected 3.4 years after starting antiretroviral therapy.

The DNA for the CDR3 is TGTGCCAGCAGCTCGGACAGGGGTACAGATACGCAGTATTTT. It encodes CASSSDRGTDTQYF. The chain couples TRBV7-2 to TRBJ2-3, with 9 nucleotides matching TRBD1. The CDR3 contains 14 residues. V gave up 4 bases and J gave up 3 bases; unmatched junction bases: 2. Germline lookup yields CDR1 SGHTA and CDR2 FQGNSA.